These 11 T cell receptor beta chains originate from one sample sequenced in a study of T cells after yellow fever vaccination. TCRdb analysed the 5' RACE reads with MiXCR anew, one entry per CDR3 protein. The table records 450,000 to 600,000 distinct CDR3 sequences, about 14% of them present only once. Material: PBMCs, obtained on the day of the yellow fever booster vaccination. All receptors come from a man aged 25 to 40 who received the YFV17D yellow fever vaccine.

This clonotype was seen more than once but under ten times. V is TRBV5-1 and J is TRBJ2-7, with TRBD1 identical over 7 bases. The junction had 10 bases not matched to a gene; V was cut back by 4 bases and J by 6 bases. Germline lookup yields CDR1 SGHRS and CDR2 YFSETQ. The CDR3 is made up of 14 amino acids. Written as DNA, the CDR3 is TGCGCCAGCAGCGCTGACAGGGTTGGGGCCGAGCAGTACTTC. Its protein product is CASSADRVGAEQYF.

The V call is TRBV12-3 or TRBV12-4, the J call TRBJ1-3; 8 bases match TRBD1. J lost 8 bases, V lost 5 bases, and 5 bases had no gene match. The CDR3 is 13 residues long. This chain's CDR3 is CASSGQGRHTIYF. The CDR3 nucleotides are TGTGCCAGCAGTGGACAGGGTCGGCACACCATATATTTT.

The chain couples TRBV7-6 to TRBJ1-4; D remains ambiguous. This CDR3 has 15 residues. Between the trimmed V and J ends, which lost 2 bases and 8 bases, there was a span of 15 bases. Germline V gene lookup returns CDR1 SGHVS and CDR2 FNYEAQ. DNA of the CDR3: TGTGCCAGCAGCTTAAAGGAGGGCGGTTGGGAAAAACTGTTTTTT. Residues: CASSLKEGGWEKLFF.

The CDR3 nucleotides read TGTGCCAGCAGCACTAGCGGGAGGATCACAGATACGCAGTATTTT. Translated: CASSTSGRITDTQYF. V usage is TRBV12-3 or TRBV12-4 and J usage is TRBJ2-3, with TRBD2 identical over 12 bases. Germline trimming cut 6 bases from V and 2 bases from J; bases unmatched to any gene: 3. The CDR3 runs to 15 residues.

This clonotype appeared a few times. The chain has TRBV7-2 and TRBJ2-4; 7 positions agree with TRBD1. The CDR3 has 17 amino acids. Per the germline V gene, CDR1 is SGHTA and CDR2 is FQGNSA. J lost 4 bases, V lost 3 bases, and 12 bases had no gene match. The chain's CDR3 is CASSFLGSGTVKNIQYF. The CDR3 DNA reads as TGTGCCAGCAGCTTTCTCGGATCCGGGACAGTGAAAAACATTCAGTACTTC.

This chain connects TRBV20-1 to TRBJ2-7; D might be TRBD1 (7 bases). Germline V CDR1 and CDR2: DFQATT, SNEGSKA (reference sequence). This CDR3 is built from 14 residues. The V end lost 3 bases, the J end lost 5 bases, and 17 bases lay between the germline ends. CDR3 protein: CSASWPGGFDEQYF. DNA for the CDR3: TGCAGTGCTAGTTGGCCAGGGGGGTTCGACGAGCAGTACTTC.

The V call is TRBV6-5, the J call TRBJ1-1, with D possibly being TRBD1 (5 bases). Germline V gene sequence: CDR1 MNHEY, CDR2 SVGAGI. The CDR3 consists of 13 residues. The ends were cut back, 2 bases at V and 9 bases at J, with 13 bases in the middle. Written as DNA, the CDR3 is TGTGCCAGCAGTTACCCTCCAGGGTTGAAAGCTTTCTTT. Translation: CASSYPPGLKAFF.

This rearrangement joins TRBV20-1 to TRBJ2-4; D unresolved. CDR1 and CDR2 (germline): DFQATT, SNEGSKA (reference sequence). This CDR3 is built from 11 residues. Trimming left V 6 bases short and J 6 bases short, with 9 bases between. The DNA for the CDR3 is TGCAGTGCACCCCGACTAAACATTCAGTACTTC. It is translated as CSAPRLNIQYF.

The rearrangement joins TRBV7-2 to TRBJ2-3; maybe TRBD1 (5 bases). The CDR3 is made up of 14 amino acids. Trimming cost V 5 bases and J 2 bases, with 11 bases left between them. Per the germline V gene, CDR1 is SGHTA and CDR2 is FQGNSA. This chain's CDR3 is CASSTGPYTDTQYF. In DNA, the CDR3 is TGTGCCAGCAGCACAGGACCGTACACAGATACGCAGTATTTT.

The chain links TRBV29-1 to TRBJ2-1, with 8 bases fitting TRBD1. This CDR3 is built from 14 residues. J gave up 5 bases and V 8 bases, and 11 bases lay outside the gene matches. Germline V gene lookup returns CDR1 SQVTM and CDR2 ANQGSEA. The CDR3 DNA is TGCAGCCTGCGACAGGGGATGGGGCACAATGAGCAGTTCTTC. It yields the protein CSLRQGMGHNEQFF.

The chain joins TRBV29-1 to TRBJ1-1, with D possibly TRBD1 on 6 matching bases. The germline V and J ends were trimmed by 5 bases and 4 bases, with 14 bases remaining between them. Germline V CDR1 and CDR2: SQVTM, ANQGSEA. The CDR3 runs 13 residues. The CDR3 reads CSVRFQGLTEAFF. The CDR3 nucleotides are TGCAGCGTTCGTTTTCAGGGGCTCACTGAAGCTTTCTTT.